Given below is one T cell receptor (beta chain) in context. The antigen remains undetermined. The data stem from a study of shared clonotypes between healthy human individuals. Notes on the study in general: Rarefaction exposed incomplete sorted-subset sequencing despite large depth. With few donors, the genetic and exposure-history diversity represented was limited. The sampled material consisted only of blood, and tissue repertoires are likely to differ. Clonotype sharing among the donors was expected to vary with sequencing depth.

Assay used: immunoSEQ multiplex PCR; TCRdb lists only in-frame clones, some missing. Of some 1,900,000 clones listed, around 96% are singletons. Terminally differentiated effector memory CD45RA+ cells were excluded from the naive CD8 cells, which were CD45RO-negative and positively selected for CCR7. The CDR3 consists of 13 residues. V gave up 2 bases and J gave up 9 bases; unmatched junction bases: 2. Germline V gene sequence: CDR1 MNHEY, CDR2 SVGAGI. Sequencing was done on a sample of naive CD8+ T cells sorted from blood. The sequence came from a man aged 18 to 30 in good health. The gene calls are TRBV6-5 and TRBJ2-1; 9 bases map to TRBD2. The DNA of the CDR3 is TGTGCCAGCAGTTACATACTAGCGGGTGAGCAGTTCTTC. The encoded protein is CASSYILAGEQFF.